This entry lists 16 T cell receptor beta chains sequenced from one sample in a study of blood T cell repertoires in COVID-19. The table came from immunoSEQ multiplex PCR; TCRdb's copy has only in-frame clones and leaves some out. Seen here are approximately 200,000 clones, around 94% observed once, and the top ten hold roughly 0.7%. Sequencing input: peripheral blood. The source of these receptors is a young man with COVID-19, enrolled during active disease.

The chain combines TRBV27 with TRBJ1-3, with D possibly being TRBD1 (6 bases). The CDR3 has 16 amino acids. CDR1 MNHEY and CDR2 SMNVEV come from the germline V gene (reference sequence). The germline V and J ends were trimmed by 4 bases and 2 bases, with 15 bases remaining between them. The CDR3 bases are TGTGCCAGCAGTTCCTCTCACAGGGTTACTGGAAACACCATATATTTT. It codes for CASSSSHRVTGNTIYF.

The chain is built from TRBV6-5 and TRBJ1-6, with 9 bases lining up with TRBD1. Germline CDR1 MNHEY, CDR2 SVGAGI. The length of the CDR3 is 14 residues. The V gene end was trimmed by 6 bases and the J gene end by 12 bases; junction bases not matched to a gene: 9. The CDR3 loop reads CASSQGQGRKPLHF. The CDR3 DNA is TGTGCCAGCAGCCAGGGACAGGGAAGGAAACCCCTCCACTTT.

This chain connects TRBV30 to TRBJ2-7, with D possibly TRBD1 on 6 matching bases. The CDR3 is 12 residues long. Germline assignment: CDR1 GTSNPN and CDR2 SVGIG (reference sequence). The ends were cut back, 3 bases at V and 4 bases at J, with 10 bases in the middle. The CDR3 region is CAWSEGGYEQYF. CDR3 DNA sequence: TGTGCCTGGAGCGAAGGGGGTTACGAGCAGTACTTC.

The chain links TRBV28 to TRBJ2-2; 10 bases are shared with TRBD2. J gave up 7 bases and V 5 bases, and 13 bases lay outside the gene matches. This CDR3 comprises 17 residues. The germline V gene encodes CDR1 MDHEN and CDR2 SYDVKM. The CDR3 DNA sequence: TGTGCCAGCAGTACCCTTAGCGGGGGGAGTCGAGGCGGGGAGCTGTTTTTT. This codes for CASSTLSGGSRGGELFF.

V gene TRBV2 combines with J gene TRBJ1-3; D gene unclear. This CDR3 is built from 14 residues. Trimming left V 6 bases short and J 0 bases short, with 9 bases between. Germline CDR1 SNHLY, CDR2 FYNNEI. Here the CDR3 DNA reads TGTGCCAGCAGCTCGCAGCGCTCTGGAAACACCATATATTTT. As protein: CASSSQRSGNTIYF.

The genes are TRBV2 and TRBJ2-7, with 10 bases fitting TRBD1. Germline CDR1 is SNHLY and CDR2 is FYNNEI. Losses at the gene ends were 4 bases for V and 7 bases for J; bases not matched to a gene: 4. The CDR3 is 13 residues long. The CDR3 here is CASSGQGAGEQYF. As DNA, the CDR3 is TGTGCCAGCAGTGGACAGGGGGCGGGAGAGCAGTACTTC.

V gene TRBV27 combines with J gene TRBJ2-2; 8 positions match TRBD1. With 6 bases clipped from V and 4 bases from J, the junction kept 4 bases outside the gene matches. The germline V gene has CDR1 MNHEY and CDR2 SMNVEV (reference sequence). This CDR3 contains 14 residues. The CDR3 sequence: CASREQGVTGELFF. CDR3 nucleotides: TGTGCCAGCAGAGAACAGGGGGTCACCGGGGAGCTGTTTTTT.

The chain has TRBV7-3 and TRBJ2-3; 7 bases fit TRBD2. V shed 4 bases and J 0 bases; nucleotides not matched to a gene: 4. Germline-derived CDR1 and CDR2 are SGHTA and FQGTGA. The CDR3 consists of 15 residues. Here the CDR3 reads CASSSAGRSTDTQYF. In DNA form, the CDR3 reads TGTGCCAGCAGCTCAGCGGGGAGGAGCACAGATACGCAGTATTTT.

The chain carries TRBV5-1 and TRBJ2-1; maybe TRBD2 (6 bases). The CDR3 length is 15 residues. The germline V and J ends were trimmed by 7 bases and 6 bases, with 20 bases remaining between them. The germline gives CDR1 SGHRS, CDR2 YFSETQ. The CDR3 region has the DNA TGCGCCAGCTCCCTACTAGCCCGCGTCTCCAATGAGCAGTTCTTC. It translates to CASSLLARVSNEQFF.

The genes are TRBV18 and TRBJ1-2; 7 nucleotides line up with TRBD1. Germline V CDR1 and CDR2: KGHSH, LQKENI. V was pared by 6 bases and J by 8 bases, with 15 bases of the junction left unmatched. This CDR3 region has 15 residues. The CDR3 coding sequence is TGTGCCAGCTCGCCTACGACAGGGCCCCTCTTCGGCTACACCTTC. This translates into CASSPTTGPLFGYTF.

This clone was recorded only once. The rearrangement uses TRBV18 and TRBJ1-5; the D gene is possibly TRBD1 (6 bases). The V end lost 6 bases, the J end lost 1 base, and 16 bases lay between the germline ends. The CDR3 has 16 amino acids. In germline, CDR1 is KGHSH, CDR2 LQKENI. The chain's CDR3 is CASSSARDRSNQPQHF. The CDR3 DNA follows: TGTGCCAGCTCGTCGGCTAGAGACAGGAGCAATCAGCCCCAGCATTTT.

The chain joins TRBV9 to TRBJ1-2; TRBD1 aligns across 7 bases. The CDR3 has 14 amino acids. The V gene end was trimmed by 6 bases and the J gene end by 3 bases; junction bases not matched to a gene: 8. Looked up from germline, CDR1 is SGDLS and CDR2 is YYNGEE. The CDR3 region is CASTPTGSYYGYTF. CDR3 nucleotides: TGTGCCAGCACCCCGACAGGGAGCTACTATGGCTACACCTTC.

The chain uses TRBV2 and TRBJ1-5; D not certain. There are 16 residues in the CDR3. V was clipped by 3 bases and J by 2 bases, with 14 bases between them. CDR1 is SNHLY and CDR2 is FYNNEI in the germline V gene. This CDR3 is CASSELAGVGNQPQHF. The CDR3, as DNA: TGTGCCAGCAGTGAGCTGGCCGGGGTTGGCAATCAGCCCCAGCATTTT.

This clone was seen just once. The chain is built from TRBV19 and TRBJ2-1; 7 bases are shared with TRBD2. There are 17 residues in the CDR3. J was trimmed by 3 bases and V by 1 base; bases with no gene match: 9. Germline lookup yields CDR1 LNHDA and CDR2 SQIVND (reference sequence). For the CDR3, the DNA is TGTGCCAGTAGTATAGGGTGGGGCGGGAGCCGCTACAATGAGCAGTTCTTC. Residues: CASSIGWGGSRYNEQFF.

The sample holds one count of this clone. DNA of the CDR3: TGTGCCAGCAGTCAAGGGGGGGTCGATGAGCAGTTCTTC. Residues: CASSQGGVDEQFF. The chain uses TRBV7-9 and TRBJ2-1, with a tentative D call TRBD2 (7 bases). The V gene lost 6 bases and the J gene lost 8 bases, with 14 bases spanning the gap. Germline V gives CDR1 SEHNR, CDR2 FQNEAQ (reference sequence). The CDR3 covers 13 residues.

The chain couples TRBV7-2 to TRBJ2-7; TRBD2 aligns across 10 bases. The germline gives CDR1 SGHTA, CDR2 FQGNSA. The CDR3 has 15 amino acids. Trimming took 6 bases from V and 2 from J; bases not matched to a gene: 7. CDR3 bases: TGTGCCAGCAGGTTTCTAGCGGGGGCCGCCTACGAGCAGTACTTC. Translation gives CASRFLAGAAYEQYF.